This T cell receptor (beta chain) was captured in a study of CXCR3-negative and CXCR3-positive naive CD8 T cells. General study findings and limits: Whereas both naive subsets had comparably high diversity, memory CD8+ cells had much lower diversity. For naive cells, CXCR3-negative and CXCR3-positive subsets had similar TRBV-TRBJ usage; for memory cells, usage differed. Fresh PBMCs went into most assays, and CXCR3 expression partly declined after cryopreservation. Between one naive subset and the other, surface CD5 was comparable, and TCR strength was inferred from TRB CDR3 properties.

As regards this clonotype: Its antigen remains unknown.

The method, 5' RACE with UMI labels, was used to prepare the TRB cDNA libraries. For each CDR3 protein, TCRdb gives one entry from its re-call of the 5' RACE reads, without DNA. The table lists about 43,000 distinct CDR3 sequences. CDR3 length equals 12 residues. The V gene's germline CDR1 is DFQATT and CDR2 SNEGSKA (reference sequence). The receptor was derived from a human donor in good health. Some clones in this sample may be carry-over from other donors' samples. The chain combines TRBV20-1 with TRBJ1-2. Sequencing was carried out using memory CD8+ T cells from blood. This CDR3 is CSARQENYGYTF.